What follows are 6 T cell receptor beta chains derived from one specimen sequenced in a study of blood T cell repertoires in COVID-19. Some clones are missing from TCRdb's copy, which holds only in-frame ones; the method was immunoSEQ multiplex PCR. The sample has around 160,000 clones, roughly four fifths seen once. Sequences were obtained from peripheral blood. These receptors all come from a man between 60 and 75 years old with active or convalescent COVID-19.

This chain connects TRBV10-1 to TRBJ2-7, with TRBD1 identical over 8 bases. Germline trimming cut 5 bases from V and 1 base from J; bases unmatched to any gene: 13. Germline V gene sequence: CDR1 WNHNN, CDR2 SYGVQD (reference sequence). This CDR3 spans 17 amino acids. The CDR3: CASSPIPRQGISYEQYF. The CDR3 DNA reads as TGCGCCAGCAGTCCGATACCACGACAGGGGATATCCTACGAGCAGTACTTC.

The chain has TRBV7-9 and TRBJ2-3; 11 bases are shared with TRBD2. CDR3 length equals 16 residues. V shed 1 base and J 7 bases; nucleotides not matched to a gene: 7. The V gene's germline CDR1 is SEHNR and CDR2 FQNEAQ (reference sequence). The CDR3 nucleotides are TGTGCCAGCAGCTTAGTCTCTAGCGGGAGGTTTTATACGCAGTATTTT. Translated, it gives CASSLVSSGRFYTQYF.

The chain recombines TRBV6-2 or TRBV6-3 with TRBJ1-1; D is perhaps TRBD1 (5 bases). Germline assignment: CDR1 MNHEY and CDR2 SVGEGT. V lost 6 bases and J 3 bases, leaving 11 bases between the germline ends. The CDR3 covers 13 residues. Here the CDR3 DNA reads TGTGCCAGCAGCCCGCTACAGGACACTGAAGCTTTCTTT. Translation gives CASSPLQDTEAFF.

The chain is built from TRBV19 and TRBJ1-3; D is uncertain. This CDR3 contains 13 residues. Trimming removed 7 bases from V and 6 bases from J, with 13 bases in between. Germline V lookup: CDR1 LNHDA, CDR2 SQIVND (reference sequence). The CDR3 protein is CASNPTDLNTIYF. The CDR3, as DNA: TGTGCCAGTAATCCGACTGATCTAAACACCATATATTTT.

This chain connects TRBV29-1 to TRBJ1-1, with TRBD1 matching over 7 bases. Germline values: CDR1 SQVTM, CDR2 ANQGSEA. V lost 6 bases, J lost 0 bases, and 4 bases stayed unmatched. This CDR3 has 13 amino acids. The CDR3 nucleotides read TGCAGCGTCGGAGGGGGCGTGAACACTGAAGCTTTCTTT. Translating gives CSVGGGVNTEAFF. The whole variable domain, filled in from reference TRBV29-1 and TRBJ1-1, reads SAVISQKPSRDICQRGTSLTIQCQVDSQVTMMFWYRQQPGQSLTLIATANQGSEATYESGFVIDKFPISRPNLTFSTLTVSNMSPEDSSIYLCSVGGGVNTEAFFGQGTRLTVV.

The chain recombines TRBV3-1 (or the pseudogene TRBV3-2) with TRBJ2-6; a possible D gene is TRBD1 (6 bases). The CDR3 extends over 18 amino acids. Trimming pared 1 base from V and 2 bases from J, leaving 15 bases between. Per the germline V gene, CDR1 is LGHDT and CDR2 is YNNKEL (reference sequence). The CDR3 DNA reads TGTGCCAGCAGCCAAGGTTCTCTTGGGACAACTGGGGCCAACGTCCTGACTTTC. It yields the protein CASSQGSLGTTGANVLTF.